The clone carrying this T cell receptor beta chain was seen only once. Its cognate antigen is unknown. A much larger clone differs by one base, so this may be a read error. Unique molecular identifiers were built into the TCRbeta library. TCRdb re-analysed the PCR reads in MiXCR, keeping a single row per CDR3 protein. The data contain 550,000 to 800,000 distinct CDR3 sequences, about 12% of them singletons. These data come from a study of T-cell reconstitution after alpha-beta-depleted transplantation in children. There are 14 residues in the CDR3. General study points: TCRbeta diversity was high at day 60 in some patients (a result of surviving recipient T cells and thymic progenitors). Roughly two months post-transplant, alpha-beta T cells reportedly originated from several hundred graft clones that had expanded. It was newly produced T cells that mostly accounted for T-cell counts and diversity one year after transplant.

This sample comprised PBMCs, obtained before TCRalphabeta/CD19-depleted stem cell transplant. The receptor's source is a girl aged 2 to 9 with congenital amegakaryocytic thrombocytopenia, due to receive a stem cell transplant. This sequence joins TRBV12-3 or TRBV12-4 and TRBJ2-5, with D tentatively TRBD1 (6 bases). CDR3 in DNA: TGTGCCAGCAGTTTCGGGGCAGGGGAAGAGACCCACTACTTC. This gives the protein CASSFGAGEETHYF.